Shown below are 14 T cell receptor beta chains from a single sample sequenced in a study of blood T cell repertoires in COVID-19. The assay was immunoSEQ multiplex PCR, and TCRdb's table has in-frame clones only and misses some. Of 250,000 or so clones in the sample, 83% were seen once. Input material: peripheral blood. These receptors originate from a human donor in a cohort sampled during active COVID-19.

This clone came up once. V is TRBV12-3 or TRBV12-4 and J is TRBJ1-1; D possibly corresponds to TRBD1 (5 bases). Trimming cost V 7 bases and J 4 bases, with 10 bases left between them. The CDR3 covers 12 residues. In DNA, the CDR3 is TGTGCCAGCACTCTTCAGGGCACTGAAGCTTTCTTT. Translated, it gives CASTLQGTEAFF.

The chain employs TRBV11-2 and TRBJ2-1; TRBD1 matches 10 bases. V lost 10 bases to trimming and J lost 10 bases; unmatched junction nucleotides: 10. Germline V lookup: CDR1 SGHAT, CDR2 FQNNGV. This CDR3 spans 13 amino acids. CDR3 protein: CATLGQGVGEQFF. CDR3 sequence (DNA): TGTGCCACGTTAGGACAGGGGGTCGGCGAGCAGTTCTTC. The full variable domain, completed using reference TRBV11-2 and TRBJ2-1, is EAGVAQSPRYKIIEKRQSVAFWCNPISGHATLYWYQQILGQGPKLLIQFQNNGVVDDSQLPKDRFSAERLKGVDSTLKIQPAKLEDSAVYLCATLGQGVGEQFFGPGTRLTVL.

The V gene is TRBV14, the J gene TRBJ2-4, with a tentative D call TRBD1 (5 bases). This CDR3 is 17 amino acids long. Germline V CDR1 and CDR2: SGHDN, FVKESK. The ends were cut back, 1 base at V and 0 bases at J, with 13 bases in the middle. The CDR3 protein is CASSQVTGSLAKNIQYF. CDR3 in DNA: TGTGCCAGCAGCCAAGTAACAGGATCTTTAGCCAAAAACATTCAGTACTTC.

This chain links TRBV18 with TRBJ1-4; D gene uncertain. CDR3 length: 16 residues. Germline-derived CDR1 and CDR2 are KGHSH and LQKENI. V was trimmed by 2 bases and J by 0 bases, leaving 10 bases between them. This CDR3 is CASSPKTATTNEKLFF. The DNA of the CDR3 is TGTGCCAGCTCACCAAAAACAGCTACAACTAATGAAAAACTGTTTTTT.

The V call is TRBV24-1, the J call TRBJ2-5; TRBD1 agrees at 10 bases. Germline V lookup: CDR1 KGHDR, CDR2 SFDVKD. Trimming removed 5 bases from V and 5 bases from J; junction bases left unmatched: 7. The CDR3 runs to 15 residues. For the CDR3, the DNA is TGTGCCACCAGTGTGGTGACAGGGGGCCAGGAGACCCAGTACTTC. Protein: CATSVVTGGQETQYF.

This clone was recorded once. The CDR3 sequence: CASSLARVLYTF. Written as DNA, the CDR3 is TGTGCCAGCAGCTTAGCTCGCGTCCTTTACACCTTC. V and J are TRBV7-9 and TRBJ1-2; D is ambiguous. The germline V gene has CDR1 SEHNR and CDR2 FQNEAQ (reference sequence). The CDR3 is 12 amino acids. The V gene lost 0 bases and the J gene lost 11 bases, with 10 bases spanning the gap.

This chain links TRBV9 with TRBJ2-5, with D possibly being TRBD2 (6 bases). The germline CDR1 and CDR2 sequences are SGDLS and YYNGEE. The V end lost 0 bases, the J end lost 0 bases, and 9 bases lay between the germline ends. This CDR3 has 15 amino acids. DNA of the CDR3: TGTGCCAGCAGCGTAGCCGCGGGGCACCAAGAGACCCAGTACTTC. Translation: CASSVAAGHQETQYF.

This rearrangement joins TRBV3-1 (or the pseudogene TRBV3-2) to TRBJ2-1; 10 bases line up with TRBD2. Germline-derived CDR1 and CDR2 are LGHDT and YNNKEL (reference sequence). The CDR3 extends over 15 amino acids. The trim removed 6 bases at V and 2 bases at J, leaving 4 bases unmatched. The chain's CDR3 is CASRLAGGAYNEQFF. As DNA, the CDR3 is TGTGCCAGCAGGTTAGCGGGAGGAGCCTACAATGAGCAGTTCTTC.

This clone was seen a few times. The chain employs TRBV27 and TRBJ2-1; 9 bases are a match to TRBD2. Germline CDR1 reads MNHEY; CDR2 reads SMNVEV (reference sequence). The V and J ends lost 6 bases and 5 bases, in that order; junction bases with no gene match: 5. The CDR3 extends over 14 amino acids. CDR3 protein: CASRLTSGDNEQFF. In DNA form, the CDR3 reads TGTGCCAGCAGACTGACTAGCGGCGACAATGAGCAGTTCTTC.

V and J are TRBV19 and TRBJ2-7; TRBD2 matches at 8 bases. Per the germline V gene, CDR1 is LNHDA and CDR2 is SQIVND (reference sequence). The CDR3 has 15 amino acids. V lost 3 bases, J lost 3 bases, and 7 bases stayed unmatched. The CDR3 here is CASSIRTSLNYEQYF. In nucleotides, the CDR3 is TGTGCCAGTAGTATTAGGACTAGCCTTAACTACGAGCAGTACTTC. Full variable domain (outside the CDR3, taken from reference TRBV19 and TRBJ2-7): DGGITQSPKYLFRKEGQNVTLSCEQNLNHDAMYWYRQDPGQGLRLIYYSQIVNDFQKGDIAEGYSVSREKKESFPLTVTSAQKNPTAFYLCASSIRTSLNYEQYFGPGTRLTVT.

The chain combines TRBV28 with TRBJ2-5, with D maybe TRBD1 (6 bases). The V end was cut by 5 bases, the J end by 2 bases, with 6 bases between. The CDR3 has 12 amino acids. The germline gives CDR1 MDHEN, CDR2 SYDVKM. The CDR3 nucleotides read TGTGCCAGCAGTCAGGGGCAAGAGACCCAGTACTTC. Translating gives CASSQGQETQYF.

This chain connects TRBV11-2 to TRBJ2-2, with D possibly TRBD2 on 5 matching bases. Germline CDR1 reads SGHAT; CDR2 reads FQNNGV. The CDR3 runs 14 residues. Trimming shortened V by 6 bases and J by 5 bases, and 13 bases separated the two germline ends. CDR3 residues: CASRTRVGTGELFF. In nucleotides, the CDR3 is TGTGCCAGCAGGACGAGGGTAGGAACCGGGGAGCTGTTTTTT.

The gene calls are TRBV5-1 and TRBJ1-4, with TRBD1 identical over 7 bases. The CDR3 consists of 15 residues. V lost 0 bases to trimming and J lost 7 bases; unmatched junction nucleotides: 6. Germline V lookup: CDR1 SGHRS, CDR2 YFSETQ. This CDR3 reads CASSLDRGITEKLFF. As DNA, the CDR3 is TGCGCCAGCAGCTTGGACAGGGGAATTACTGAAAAACTGTTTTTT.

This clone came up a few times. The chain is built from TRBV5-1 and TRBJ1-1; 9 nucleotides line up with TRBD1. The CDR3 loop spans 18 amino acids. J gave up 1 base and V 1 base, and 11 bases lay outside the gene matches. Germline lookup yields CDR1 SGHRS and CDR2 YFSETQ. The CDR3 loop reads CASSLLGGTGGENTEAFF. The CDR3 DNA sequence: TGCGCCAGCAGCTTGTTAGGCGGCACAGGGGGCGAGAACACTGAAGCTTTCTTT.